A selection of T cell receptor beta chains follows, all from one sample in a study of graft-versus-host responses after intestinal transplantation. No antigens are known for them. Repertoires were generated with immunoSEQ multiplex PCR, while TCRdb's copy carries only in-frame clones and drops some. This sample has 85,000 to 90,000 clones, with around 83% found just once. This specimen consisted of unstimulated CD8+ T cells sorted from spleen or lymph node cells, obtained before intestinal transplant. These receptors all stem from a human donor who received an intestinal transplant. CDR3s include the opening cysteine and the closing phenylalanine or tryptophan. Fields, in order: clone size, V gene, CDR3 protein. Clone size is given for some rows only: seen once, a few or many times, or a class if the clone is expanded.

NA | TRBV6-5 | CASSYRQDSNQPQHF
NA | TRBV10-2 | CASSEFPTDGYTF
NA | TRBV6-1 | CASSEAGGHQPQHF
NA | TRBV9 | CASSVEGASGNTIYF
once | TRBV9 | CASSDGPSGANVLTF
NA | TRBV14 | CASSQEVGRLEAPYEQYF
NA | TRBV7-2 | CASSYSGGADEKLFF
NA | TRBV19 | CASSIGRQMNTEAFF
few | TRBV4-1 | CASSQPQGASYNEQFF
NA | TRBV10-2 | CASSEEGAGEQYF
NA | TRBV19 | CASSIDPARGGYTF
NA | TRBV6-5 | CASTNGLAGEETQYF
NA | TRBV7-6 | CASSLGQAPYNEQFF
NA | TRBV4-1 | CASSQDAGRYEQYF
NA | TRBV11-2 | CASSFMAGGSQYF
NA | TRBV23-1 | CASSQGDRGHYEQYF
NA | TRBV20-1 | CSVRLNNEQFF
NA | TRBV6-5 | CASSFINQPQHF
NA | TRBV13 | CASRAQGVASGNTIYF
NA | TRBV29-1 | CSVLGQGYEQYF
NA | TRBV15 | CATSRQETQYF
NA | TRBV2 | CASSTFGGPSYNEQFF
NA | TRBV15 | CATSGTSAPSYEQYF
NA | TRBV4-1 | CASSPPWGRNTEAFF